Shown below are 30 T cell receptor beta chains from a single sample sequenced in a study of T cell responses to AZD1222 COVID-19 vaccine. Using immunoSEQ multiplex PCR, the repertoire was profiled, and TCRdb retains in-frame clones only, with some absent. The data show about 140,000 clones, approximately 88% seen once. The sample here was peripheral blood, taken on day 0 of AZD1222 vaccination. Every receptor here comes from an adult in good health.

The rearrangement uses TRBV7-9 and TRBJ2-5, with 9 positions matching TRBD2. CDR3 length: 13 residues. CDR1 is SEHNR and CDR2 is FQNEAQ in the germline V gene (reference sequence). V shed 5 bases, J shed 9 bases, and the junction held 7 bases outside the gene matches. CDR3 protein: CASSPAGGRAQYF. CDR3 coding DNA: TGTGCCAGCAGCCCCGCGGGGGGGCGGGCCCAGTACTTC.

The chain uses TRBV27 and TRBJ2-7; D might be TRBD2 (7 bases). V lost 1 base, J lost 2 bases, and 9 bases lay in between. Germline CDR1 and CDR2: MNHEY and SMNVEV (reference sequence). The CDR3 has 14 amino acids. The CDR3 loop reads CASSLYGGPYEQYF. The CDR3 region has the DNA TGTGCCAGCAGTTTATACGGGGGGCCCTACGAGCAGTACTTC.

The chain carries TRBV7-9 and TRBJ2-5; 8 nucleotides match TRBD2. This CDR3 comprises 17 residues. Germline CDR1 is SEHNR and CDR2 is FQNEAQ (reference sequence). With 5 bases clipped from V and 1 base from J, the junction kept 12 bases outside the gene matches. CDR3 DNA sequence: TGTGCCAGCAGCCTAAGGCAGCTAGCGGGCGGCCAAGAGACCCAGTACTTC. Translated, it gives CASSLRQLAGGQETQYF.

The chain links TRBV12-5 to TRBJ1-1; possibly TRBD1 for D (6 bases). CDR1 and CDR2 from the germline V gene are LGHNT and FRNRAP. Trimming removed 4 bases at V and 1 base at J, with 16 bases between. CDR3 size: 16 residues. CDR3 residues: CASGYKYGQQNTEAFF. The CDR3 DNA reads TGTGCTAGTGGTTATAAGTATGGACAGCAGAACACTGAAGCTTTCTTT.

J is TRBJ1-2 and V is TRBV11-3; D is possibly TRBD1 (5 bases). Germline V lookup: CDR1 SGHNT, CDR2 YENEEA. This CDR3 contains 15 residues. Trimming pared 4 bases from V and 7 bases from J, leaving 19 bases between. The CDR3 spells CASSWGTRRDRGYTF. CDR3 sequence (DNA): TGTGCCAGCAGCTGGGGAACACGACGGGACCGTGGCTACACCTTC.

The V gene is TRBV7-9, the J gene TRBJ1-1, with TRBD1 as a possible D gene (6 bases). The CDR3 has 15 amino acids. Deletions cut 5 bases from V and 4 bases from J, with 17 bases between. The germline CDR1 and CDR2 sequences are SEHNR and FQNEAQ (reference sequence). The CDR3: CASSTHQGLGTEAFF. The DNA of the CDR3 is TGTGCCAGCAGCACGCACCAGGGGTTAGGCACTGAAGCTTTCTTT.

CDR3 bases: TGTGCCAGCAGTTTCAGTCTAGCGAGAAGCTCCTACAATGAGCAGTTCTTC. Its protein is CASSFSLARSSYNEQFF. The rearrangement uses TRBV28 and TRBJ2-1; D is possibly TRBD2 (6 bases). V lost 3 bases, J lost 0 bases, and 15 bases lay in between. This CDR3 has 17 amino acids. In germline, CDR1 is MDHEN, CDR2 SYDVKM.

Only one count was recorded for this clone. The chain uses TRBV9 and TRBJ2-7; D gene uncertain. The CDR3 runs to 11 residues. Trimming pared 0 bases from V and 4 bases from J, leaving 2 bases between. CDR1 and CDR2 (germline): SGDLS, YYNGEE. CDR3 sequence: CASSVEYEQYF. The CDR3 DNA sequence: TGTGCCAGCAGCGTAGAGTACGAGCAGTACTTC.

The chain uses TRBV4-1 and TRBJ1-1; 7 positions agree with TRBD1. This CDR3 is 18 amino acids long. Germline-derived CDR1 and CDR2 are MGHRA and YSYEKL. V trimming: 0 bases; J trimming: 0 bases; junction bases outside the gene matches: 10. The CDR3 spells CASSQEVTGQKLNTEAFF. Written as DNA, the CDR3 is TGCGCCAGCAGCCAAGAAGTAACGGGACAGAAATTGAACACTGAAGCTTTCTTT.

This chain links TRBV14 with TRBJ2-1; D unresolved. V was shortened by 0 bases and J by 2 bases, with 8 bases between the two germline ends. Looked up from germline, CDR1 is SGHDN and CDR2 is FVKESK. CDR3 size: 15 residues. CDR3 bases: TGTGCCAGCAGCCAAGATCCTTATACCTACAATGAGCAGTTCTTC. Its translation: CASSQDPYTYNEQFF.

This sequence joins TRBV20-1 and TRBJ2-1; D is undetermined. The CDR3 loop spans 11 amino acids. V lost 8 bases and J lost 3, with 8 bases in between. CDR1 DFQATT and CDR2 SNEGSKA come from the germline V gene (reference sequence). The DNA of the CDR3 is TGCAGTAGGACCTTCTACAATGAGCAGTTCTTC. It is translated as CSRTFYNEQFF.

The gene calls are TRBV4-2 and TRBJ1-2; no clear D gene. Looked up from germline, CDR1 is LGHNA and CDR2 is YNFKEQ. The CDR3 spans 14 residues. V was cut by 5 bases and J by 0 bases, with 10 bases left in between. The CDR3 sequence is CASSEGGSNYGYTF. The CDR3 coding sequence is TGTGCCAGCAGCGAGGGCGGATCTAACTATGGCTACACCTTC.

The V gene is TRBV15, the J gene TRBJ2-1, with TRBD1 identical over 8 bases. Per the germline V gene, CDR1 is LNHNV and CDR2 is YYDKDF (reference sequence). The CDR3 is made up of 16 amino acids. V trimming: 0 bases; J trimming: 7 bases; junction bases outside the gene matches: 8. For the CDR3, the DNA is TGTGCCACCAGCAGAGATCGGCAGGGGGCCTGGAATGAGCAGTTCTTC. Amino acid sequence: CATSRDRQGAWNEQFF. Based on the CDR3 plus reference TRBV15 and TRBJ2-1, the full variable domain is DAMVIQNPRYQVTQFGKPVTLSCSQTLNHNVMYWYQQKSSQAPKLLFHYYDKDFNNEADTPDNFQSRRPNTSFCFLDIRSPGLGDTAMYLCATSRDRQGAWNEQFFGPGTRLTVL.

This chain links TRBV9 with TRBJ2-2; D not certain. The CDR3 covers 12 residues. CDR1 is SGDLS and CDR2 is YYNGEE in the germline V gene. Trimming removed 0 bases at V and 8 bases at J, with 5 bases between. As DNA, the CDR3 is TGTGCCAGCAGCGTAGAACGTGGGGAGCTGTTTTTT. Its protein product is CASSVERGELFF.

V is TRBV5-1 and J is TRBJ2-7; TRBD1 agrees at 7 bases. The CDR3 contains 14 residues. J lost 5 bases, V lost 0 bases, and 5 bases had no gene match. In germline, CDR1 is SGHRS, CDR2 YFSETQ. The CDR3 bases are TGCGCCAGCAGCTTGGATCAAGGGGGCCACGAGCAGTACTTC. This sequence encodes CASSLDQGGHEQYF.

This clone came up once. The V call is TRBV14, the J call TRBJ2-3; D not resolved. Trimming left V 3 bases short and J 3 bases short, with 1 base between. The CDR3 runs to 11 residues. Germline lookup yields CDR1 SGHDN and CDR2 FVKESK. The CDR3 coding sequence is TGTGCCAGCAGCCATACAGATACGCAGTATTTT. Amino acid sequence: CASSHTDTQYF.

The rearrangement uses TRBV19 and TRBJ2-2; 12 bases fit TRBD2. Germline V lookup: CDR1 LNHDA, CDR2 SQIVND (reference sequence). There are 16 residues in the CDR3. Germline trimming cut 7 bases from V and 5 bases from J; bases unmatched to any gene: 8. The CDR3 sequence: CASTLAGGLRTGELFF. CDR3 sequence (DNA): TGTGCCAGTACCCTAGCGGGGGGGCTGAGGACCGGGGAGCTGTTTTTT.

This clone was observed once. The CDR3 loop is CASSQPMGRGRGNYGYTF. The CDR3 DNA follows: TGTGCCAGTAGTCAGCCGATGGGAAGGGGGCGAGGGAACTATGGCTACACCTTC. The chain uses TRBV19 and TRBJ1-2, with 7 nucleotides matching TRBD1. From germline, CDR1 is LNHDA and CDR2 SQIVND (reference sequence). The CDR3 contains 18 residues. The V gene end was trimmed by 5 bases and the J gene end by 2 bases; junction bases not matched to a gene: 17.

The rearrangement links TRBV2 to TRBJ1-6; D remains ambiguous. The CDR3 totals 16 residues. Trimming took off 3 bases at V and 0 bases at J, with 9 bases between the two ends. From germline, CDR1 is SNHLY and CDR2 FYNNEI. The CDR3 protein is CASSDKPSSYNSPLHF. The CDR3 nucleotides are TGTGCCAGCAGTGACAAGCCGAGCTCCTATAATTCACCCCTCCACTTT.

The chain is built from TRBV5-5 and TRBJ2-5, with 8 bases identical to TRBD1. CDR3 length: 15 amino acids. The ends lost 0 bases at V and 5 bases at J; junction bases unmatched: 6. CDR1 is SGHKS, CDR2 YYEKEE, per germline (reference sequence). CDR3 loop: CASSLGYRGSETQYF. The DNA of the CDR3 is TGTGCCAGCAGCTTGGGGTACAGGGGGAGCGAGACCCAGTACTTC.

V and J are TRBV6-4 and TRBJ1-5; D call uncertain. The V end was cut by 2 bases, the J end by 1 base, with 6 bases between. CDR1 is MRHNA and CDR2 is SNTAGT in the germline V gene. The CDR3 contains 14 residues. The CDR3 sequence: CASSDRKSNQPQHF. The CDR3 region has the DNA TGTGCCAGCAGTGACAGAAAAAGCAATCAGCCCCAGCATTTT.

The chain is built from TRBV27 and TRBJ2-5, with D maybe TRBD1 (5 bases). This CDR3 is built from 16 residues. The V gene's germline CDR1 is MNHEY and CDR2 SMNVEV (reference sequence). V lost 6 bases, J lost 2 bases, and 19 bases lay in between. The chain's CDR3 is CASRLTGAKYQETQYF. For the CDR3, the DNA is TGTGCCAGCAGACTAACAGGAGCCAAGTATCAAGAGACCCAGTACTTC.

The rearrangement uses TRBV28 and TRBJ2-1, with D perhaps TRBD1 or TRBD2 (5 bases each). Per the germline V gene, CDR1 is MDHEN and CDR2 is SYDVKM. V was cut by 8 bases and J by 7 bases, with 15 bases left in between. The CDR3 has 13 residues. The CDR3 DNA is TGTGCCAGCGGGGGTGTAGATGATAATGAGCAGTTCTTC. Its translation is CASGGVDDNEQFF.

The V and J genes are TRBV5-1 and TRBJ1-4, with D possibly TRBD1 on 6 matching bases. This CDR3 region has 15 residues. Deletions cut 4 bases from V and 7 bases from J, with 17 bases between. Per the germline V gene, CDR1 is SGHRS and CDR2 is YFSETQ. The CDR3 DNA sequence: TGCGCCAGCAGCCCGGGAGGGGGGGCCAGTGAAAAACTGTTTTTT. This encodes CASSPGGGASEKLFF.

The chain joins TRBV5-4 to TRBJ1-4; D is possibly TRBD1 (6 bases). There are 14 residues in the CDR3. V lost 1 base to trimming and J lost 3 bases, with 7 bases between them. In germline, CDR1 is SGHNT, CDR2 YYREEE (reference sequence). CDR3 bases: TGTGCCAGCAGCTTGAACAGGGCTAATGAAAAACTGTTTTTT. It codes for CASSLNRANEKLFF.

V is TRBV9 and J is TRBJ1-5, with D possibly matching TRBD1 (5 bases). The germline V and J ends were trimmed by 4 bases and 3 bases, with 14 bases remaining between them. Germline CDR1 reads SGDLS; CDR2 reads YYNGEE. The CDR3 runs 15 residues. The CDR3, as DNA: TGTGCCAGCAGCTCGGAGAGGGGTCCCAATCAGCCCCAGCATTTT. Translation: CASSSERGPNQPQHF.

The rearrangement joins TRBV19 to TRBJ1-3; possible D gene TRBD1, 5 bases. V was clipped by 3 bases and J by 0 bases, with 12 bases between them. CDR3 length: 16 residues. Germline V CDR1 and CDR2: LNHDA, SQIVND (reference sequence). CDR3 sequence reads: CASSIRGTLSGNTIYF. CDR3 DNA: TGTGCCAGTAGTATTCGGGGGACCCTCTCTGGAAACACCATATATTTT. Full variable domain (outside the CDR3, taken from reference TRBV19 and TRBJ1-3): DGGITQSPKYLFRKEGQNVTLSCEQNLNHDAMYWYRQDPGQGLRLIYYSQIVNDFQKGDIAEGYSVSREKKESFPLTVTSAQKNPTAFYLCASSIRGTLSGNTIYFGEGSWLTVV.

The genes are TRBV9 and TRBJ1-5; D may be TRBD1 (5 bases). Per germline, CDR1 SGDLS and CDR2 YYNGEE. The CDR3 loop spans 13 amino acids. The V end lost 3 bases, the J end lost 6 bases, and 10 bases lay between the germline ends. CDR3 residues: CASSAGLTQPQHF. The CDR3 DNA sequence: TGTGCCAGCAGCGCAGGGTTGACTCAGCCCCAGCATTTT.

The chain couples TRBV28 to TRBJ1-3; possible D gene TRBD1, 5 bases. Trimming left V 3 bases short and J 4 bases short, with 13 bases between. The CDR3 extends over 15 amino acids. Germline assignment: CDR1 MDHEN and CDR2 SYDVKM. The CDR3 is CASSFEGSAGNTIYF. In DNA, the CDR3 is TGTGCCAGCAGTTTCGAGGGGAGTGCCGGAAACACCATATATTTT.

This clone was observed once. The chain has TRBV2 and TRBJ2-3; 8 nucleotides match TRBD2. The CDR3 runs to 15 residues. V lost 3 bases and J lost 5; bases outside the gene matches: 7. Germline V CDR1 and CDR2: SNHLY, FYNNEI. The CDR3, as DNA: TGTGCCAGCAGTGACCCGCGGGAGGAGGGAGATACGCAGTATTTT. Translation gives CASSDPREEGDTQYF. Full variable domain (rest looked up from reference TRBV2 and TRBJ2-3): EPEVTQTPSHQVTQMGQEVILRCVPISNHLYFYWYRQILGQKVEFLVSFYNNEISEKSEIFDDQFSVERPDGSNFTLKIRSTKLEDSAMYFCASSDPREEGDTQYFGPGTRLTVL.